These T cell receptor beta chains were read from a single sample in a study of T cells in Graves' hyperthyroidism and ophthalmopathy. TCRdb reprocessed the multiplex PCR reads with MiXCR, giving one entry per CDR3 protein. In the table there are under 600,000 distinct CDR3 sequences, around 16% of which are singletons. What was sequenced was blood. The receptors were sampled from a woman in her forties with Graves' ophthalmopathy. CDR3s include the opening cysteine and the closing phenylalanine or tryptophan. Fields, in order: J gene, clone size, V gene, CDR3 length, CDR3 protein. Expanded clones get a size class; other rows say once, few or many, or leave the size out.

j_call: TRBJ1-6
clone_size: NA
v_call: TRBV28
cdr3_length: 13
cdr3_aa: CASTPLRVSPLHF

j_call: TRBJ2-3
clone_size: many
v_call: TRBV2
cdr3_length: 14
cdr3_aa: CASFRGGSADTQYF

j_call: TRBJ2-5
clone_size: many
v_call: TRBV6-1
cdr3_length: 14
cdr3_aa: CASSSRGLDETQYF

j_call: TRBJ2-1
clone_size: NA
v_call: TRBV2
cdr3_length: 17
cdr3_aa: CASSNGQVAGLNNEQFF

j_call: TRBJ2-3
clone_size: few
v_call: TRBV7-8
cdr3_length: 14
cdr3_aa: CASSAGQEPNTQYF

j_call: TRBJ2-2
clone_size: NA
v_call: TRBV2
cdr3_length: 17
cdr3_aa: CASSDWRGQGFPGELFF

j_call: TRBJ1-6
clone_size: few
v_call: TRBV20-1
cdr3_length: 17
cdr3_aa: CSASGQGVGHSNSPLHF

j_call: TRBJ2-7
clone_size: NA
v_call: TRBV9
cdr3_length: 17
cdr3_aa: CASSASGTGTSGIEQYF

j_call: TRBJ1-6
clone_size: NA
v_call: TRBV18
cdr3_length: 16
cdr3_aa: CASSPPGRGQHSPLHF

j_call: TRBJ2-3
clone_size: NA
v_call: TRBV5-1
cdr3_length: 15
cdr3_aa: CASSPNWFVTDTQYF

j_call: TRBJ1-2
clone_size: few
v_call: TRBV3-1
cdr3_length: 16
cdr3_aa: CASSQDLGQGFAGYTF

j_call: TRBJ2-4
clone_size: many
v_call: TRBV7-2
cdr3_length: 13
cdr3_aa: CASSLREGNIQYF

j_call: TRBJ1-2
clone_size: many
v_call: TRBV2
cdr3_length: 12
cdr3_aa: CASRDTGDGYTF

j_call: TRBJ2-2
clone_size: NA
v_call: TRBV4-1
cdr3_length: 14
cdr3_aa: CASKDPLNTGELFF

j_call: TRBJ1-4
clone_size: many
v_call: TRBV27
cdr3_length: 14
cdr3_aa: CASMRTGNSEKLFF

j_call: TRBJ2-1
clone_size: NA
v_call: TRBV28
cdr3_length: 18
cdr3_aa: CASSLFGLKRSSYNEQFF

j_call: TRBJ1-1
clone_size: many
v_call: TRBV2
cdr3_length: 13
cdr3_aa: CASSRRFNTEAFF